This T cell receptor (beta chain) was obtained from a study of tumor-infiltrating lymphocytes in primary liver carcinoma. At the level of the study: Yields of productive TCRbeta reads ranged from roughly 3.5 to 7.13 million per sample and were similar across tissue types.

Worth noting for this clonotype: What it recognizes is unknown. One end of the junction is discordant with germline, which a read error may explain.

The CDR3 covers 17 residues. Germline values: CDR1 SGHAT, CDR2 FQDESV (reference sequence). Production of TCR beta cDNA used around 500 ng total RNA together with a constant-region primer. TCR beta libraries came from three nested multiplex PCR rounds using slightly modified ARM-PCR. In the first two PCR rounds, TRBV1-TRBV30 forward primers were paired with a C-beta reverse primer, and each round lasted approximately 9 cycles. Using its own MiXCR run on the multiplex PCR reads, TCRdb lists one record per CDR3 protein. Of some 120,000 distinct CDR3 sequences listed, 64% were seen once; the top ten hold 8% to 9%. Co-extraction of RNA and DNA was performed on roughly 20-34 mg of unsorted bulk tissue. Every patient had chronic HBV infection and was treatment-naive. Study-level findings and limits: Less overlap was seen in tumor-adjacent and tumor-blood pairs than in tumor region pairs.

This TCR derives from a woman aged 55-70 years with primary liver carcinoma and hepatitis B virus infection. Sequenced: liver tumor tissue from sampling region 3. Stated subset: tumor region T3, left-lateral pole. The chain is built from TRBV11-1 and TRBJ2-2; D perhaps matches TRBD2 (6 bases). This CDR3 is CANWGRTGSANTGGLFF. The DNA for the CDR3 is TGTGCCAACTGGGGAAGAACGGGATCCGCGAACACCGGGGGGCTGTTTTTT.